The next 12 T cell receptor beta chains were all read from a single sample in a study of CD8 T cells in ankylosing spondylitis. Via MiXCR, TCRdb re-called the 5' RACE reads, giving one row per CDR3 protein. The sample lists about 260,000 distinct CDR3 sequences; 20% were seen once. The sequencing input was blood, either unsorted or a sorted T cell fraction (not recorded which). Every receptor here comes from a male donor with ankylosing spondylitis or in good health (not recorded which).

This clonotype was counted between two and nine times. CDR3 sequence: CASSEQSPKRGGWTQYF. The CDR3 DNA reads as TGTGCCAGCAGTGAACAGTCGCCGAAGCGGGGGGGTTGGACCCAGTACTTC. V usage is TRBV2 and J usage is TRBJ2-5; the match to TRBD2 covers 10 bases. J lost 7 bases, V lost 2 bases, and 13 bases had no gene match. Germline CDR1 SNHLY, CDR2 FYNNEI. The CDR3 loop spans 17 amino acids.

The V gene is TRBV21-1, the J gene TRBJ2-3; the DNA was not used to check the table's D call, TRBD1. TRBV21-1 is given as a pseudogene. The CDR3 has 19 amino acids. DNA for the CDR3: TGTGCCAGCAGCAAGCCGCCCTCCCCACCGGGACAGGATTTGGATACGCAGTATTTT. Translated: CASSKPPSPPGQDLDTQYF.

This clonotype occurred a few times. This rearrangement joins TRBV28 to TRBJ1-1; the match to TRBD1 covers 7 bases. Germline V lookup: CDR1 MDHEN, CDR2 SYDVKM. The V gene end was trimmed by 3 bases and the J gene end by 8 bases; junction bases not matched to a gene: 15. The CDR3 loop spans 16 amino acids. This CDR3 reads CASSFLTIGTVTEAFF. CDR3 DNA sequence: TGTGCCAGCAGTTTCCTTACCATAGGGACAGTTACCGAAGCTTTCTTT.

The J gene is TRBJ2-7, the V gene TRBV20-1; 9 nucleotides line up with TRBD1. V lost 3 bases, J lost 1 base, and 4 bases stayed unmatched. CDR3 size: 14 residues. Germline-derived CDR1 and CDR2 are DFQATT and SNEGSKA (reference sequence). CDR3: CSASRDRASYEQYV. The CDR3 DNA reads TGCAGTGCTAGCCGGGACAGGGCGTCCTACGAGCAGTACGTC.

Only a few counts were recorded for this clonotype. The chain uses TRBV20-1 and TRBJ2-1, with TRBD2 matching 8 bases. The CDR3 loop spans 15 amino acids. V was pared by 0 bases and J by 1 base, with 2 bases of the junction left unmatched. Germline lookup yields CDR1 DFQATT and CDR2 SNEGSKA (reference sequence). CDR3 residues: CSARDPGGSYNEQFF. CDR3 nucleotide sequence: TGCAGTGCTAGAGATCCGGGGGGGTCCTACAATGAGCAGTTCTTC.

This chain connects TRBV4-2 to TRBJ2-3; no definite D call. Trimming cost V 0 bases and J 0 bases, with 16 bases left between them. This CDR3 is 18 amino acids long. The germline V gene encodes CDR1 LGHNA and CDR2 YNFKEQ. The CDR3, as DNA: TGTGCCAGCAGCCAAGATCCCCCTGGATTGGGGAGCACAGATACGCAGTATTTT. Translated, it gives CASSQDPPGLGSTDTQYF.

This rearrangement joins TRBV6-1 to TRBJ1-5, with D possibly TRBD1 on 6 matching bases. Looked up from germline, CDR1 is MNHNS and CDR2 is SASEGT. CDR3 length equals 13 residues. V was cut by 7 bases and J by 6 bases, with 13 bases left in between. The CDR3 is CASKMDSSQPQHF. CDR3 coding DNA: TGTGCCAGCAAGATGGACAGCTCTCAGCCCCAGCATTTT.

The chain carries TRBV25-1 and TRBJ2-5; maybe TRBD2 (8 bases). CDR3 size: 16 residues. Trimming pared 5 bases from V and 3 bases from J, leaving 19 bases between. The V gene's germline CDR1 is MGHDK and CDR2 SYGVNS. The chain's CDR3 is CASSTVGTAGEETQYF. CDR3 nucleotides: TGTGCCAGCAGTACCGTCGGGACAGCGGGGGAAGAGACCCAGTACTTC.

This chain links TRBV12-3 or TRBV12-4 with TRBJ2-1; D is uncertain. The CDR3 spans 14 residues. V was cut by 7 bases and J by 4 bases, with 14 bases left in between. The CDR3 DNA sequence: TGTGCCAGCACTACCAACAGACTTTACAATGAGCAGTTCTTC. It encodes CASTTNRLYNEQFF.

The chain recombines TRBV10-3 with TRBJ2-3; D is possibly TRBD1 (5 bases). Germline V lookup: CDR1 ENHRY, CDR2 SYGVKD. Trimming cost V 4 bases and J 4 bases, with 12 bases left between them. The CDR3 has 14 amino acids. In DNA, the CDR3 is TGTGCCATCAGTGGTCAAACAGGCCCAGATACGCAGTATTTT. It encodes CAISGQTGPDTQYF.

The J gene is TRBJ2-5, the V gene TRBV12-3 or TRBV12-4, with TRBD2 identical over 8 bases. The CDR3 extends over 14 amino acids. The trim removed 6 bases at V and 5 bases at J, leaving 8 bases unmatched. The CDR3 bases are TGTGCCAGCAGCCCCAGCGGCGGGGGGGAGACCCAGTACTTC. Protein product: CASSPSGGGETQYF.

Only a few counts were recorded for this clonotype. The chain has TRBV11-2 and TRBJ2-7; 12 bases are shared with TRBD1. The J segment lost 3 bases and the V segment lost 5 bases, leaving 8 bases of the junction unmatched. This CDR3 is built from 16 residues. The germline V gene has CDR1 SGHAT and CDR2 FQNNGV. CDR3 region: CASSPRDRGHHYEQYV. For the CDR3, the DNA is TGTGCCAGCAGCCCTCGGGACAGGGGGCACCACTACGAGCAGTACGTC.